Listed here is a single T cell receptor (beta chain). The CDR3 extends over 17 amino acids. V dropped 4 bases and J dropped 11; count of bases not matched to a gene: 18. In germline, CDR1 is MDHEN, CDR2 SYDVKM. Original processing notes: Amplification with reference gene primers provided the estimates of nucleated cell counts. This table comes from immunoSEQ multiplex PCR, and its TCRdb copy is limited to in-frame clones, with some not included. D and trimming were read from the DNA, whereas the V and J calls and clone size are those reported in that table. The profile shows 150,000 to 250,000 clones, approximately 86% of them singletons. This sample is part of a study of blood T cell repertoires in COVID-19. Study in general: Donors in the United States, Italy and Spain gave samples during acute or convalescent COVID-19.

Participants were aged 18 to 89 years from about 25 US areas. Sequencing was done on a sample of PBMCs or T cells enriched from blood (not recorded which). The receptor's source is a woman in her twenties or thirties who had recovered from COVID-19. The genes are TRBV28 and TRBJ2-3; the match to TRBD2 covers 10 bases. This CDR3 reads CASSSTASGRSAAGQYF. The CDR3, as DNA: TGTGCCAGCAGTTCAACGGCTAGCGGGAGATCCGCCGCTGGGCAGTATTTT.